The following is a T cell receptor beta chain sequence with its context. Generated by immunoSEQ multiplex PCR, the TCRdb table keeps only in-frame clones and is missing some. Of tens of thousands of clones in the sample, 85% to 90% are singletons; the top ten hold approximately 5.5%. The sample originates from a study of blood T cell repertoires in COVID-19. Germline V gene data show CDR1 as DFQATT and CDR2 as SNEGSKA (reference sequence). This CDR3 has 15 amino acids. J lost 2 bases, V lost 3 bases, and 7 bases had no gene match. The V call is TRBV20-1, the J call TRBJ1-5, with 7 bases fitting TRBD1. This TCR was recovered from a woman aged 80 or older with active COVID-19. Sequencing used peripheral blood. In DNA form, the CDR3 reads TGCAGTGCTAGTGAGAGGGGGCTGGGCAATCAGCCCCAGCATTTT. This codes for CSASERGLGNQPQHF.